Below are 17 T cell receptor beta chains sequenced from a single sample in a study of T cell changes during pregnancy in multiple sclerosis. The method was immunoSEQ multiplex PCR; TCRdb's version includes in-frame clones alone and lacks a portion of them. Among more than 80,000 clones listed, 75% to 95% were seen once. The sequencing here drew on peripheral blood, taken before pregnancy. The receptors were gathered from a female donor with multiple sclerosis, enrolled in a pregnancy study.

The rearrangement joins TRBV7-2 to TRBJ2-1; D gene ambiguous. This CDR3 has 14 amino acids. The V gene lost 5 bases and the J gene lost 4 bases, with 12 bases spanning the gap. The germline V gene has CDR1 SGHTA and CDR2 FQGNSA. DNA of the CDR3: TGTGCCAGCAGCGGGCGCCAGCCGTACAATGAGCAGTTCTTC. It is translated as CASSGRQPYNEQFF.

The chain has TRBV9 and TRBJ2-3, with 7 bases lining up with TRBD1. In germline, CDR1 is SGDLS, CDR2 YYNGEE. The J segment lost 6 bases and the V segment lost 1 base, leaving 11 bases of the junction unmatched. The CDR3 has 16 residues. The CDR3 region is CASSVTGQTYWDTQYF. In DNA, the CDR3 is TGTGCCAGCAGCGTAACGGGACAGACCTACTGGGATACGCAGTATTTT.

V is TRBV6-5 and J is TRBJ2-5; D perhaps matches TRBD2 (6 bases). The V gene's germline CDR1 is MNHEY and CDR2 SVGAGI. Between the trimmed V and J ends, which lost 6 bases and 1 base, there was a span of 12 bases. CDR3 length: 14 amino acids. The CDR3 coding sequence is TGTGCCAGCAGAAACCCGGGACTCCAAGAGACCCAGTACTTC. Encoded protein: CASRNPGLQETQYF.

Here the CDR3 reads CASSPGLAGTDTQYF. DNA of the CDR3: TGTGCCAGCAGTCCGGGACTAGCGGGAACAGATACGCAGTATTTT. V usage is TRBV6-1 and J usage is TRBJ2-3; TRBD2 matches 13 bases. Germline-derived CDR1 and CDR2 are MNHNS and SASEGT. With 5 bases clipped from V and 3 bases from J, the junction kept 2 bases outside the gene matches. The length of the CDR3 is 15 residues.

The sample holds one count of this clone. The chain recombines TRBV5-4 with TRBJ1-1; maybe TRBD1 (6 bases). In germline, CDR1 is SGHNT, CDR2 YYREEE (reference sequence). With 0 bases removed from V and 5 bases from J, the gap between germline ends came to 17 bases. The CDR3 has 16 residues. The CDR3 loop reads CASSLAETGISTEAFF. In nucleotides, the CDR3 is TGTGCCAGCAGCTTGGCCGAAACAGGGATTTCAACTGAAGCTTTCTTT. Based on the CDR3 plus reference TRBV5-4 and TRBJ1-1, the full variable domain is ETGVTQSPTHLIKTRGQQVTLRCSSQSGHNTVSWYQQALGQGPQFIFQYYREEENGRGNFPPRFSGLQFPNYSSELNVNALELDDSALYLCASSLAETGISTEAFFGQGTRLTVV.

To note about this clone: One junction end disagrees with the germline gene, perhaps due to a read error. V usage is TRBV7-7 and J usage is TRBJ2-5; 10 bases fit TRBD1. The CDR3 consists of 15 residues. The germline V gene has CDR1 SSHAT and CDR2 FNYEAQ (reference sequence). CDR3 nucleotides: TGTGCTAGCAGCTTAAGACAGGGGGCGCGGGAGACCCAGTACTTC. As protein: CASSLRQGARETQYF.

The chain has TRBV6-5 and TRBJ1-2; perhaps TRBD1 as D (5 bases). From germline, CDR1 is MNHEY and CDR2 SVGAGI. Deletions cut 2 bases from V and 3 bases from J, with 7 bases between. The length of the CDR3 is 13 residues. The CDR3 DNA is TGTGCCAGCAGTTACCTCAGGGACTATGGCTACACCTTC. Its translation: CASSYLRDYGYTF.

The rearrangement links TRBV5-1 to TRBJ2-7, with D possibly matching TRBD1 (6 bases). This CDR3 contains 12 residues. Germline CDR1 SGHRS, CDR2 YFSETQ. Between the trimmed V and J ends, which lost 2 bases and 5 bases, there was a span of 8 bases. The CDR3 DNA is TGCGCCAGCAGCTTCAACAGGGACGAGCAGTACTTC. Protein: CASSFNRDEQYF.

In DNA form, the CDR3 reads TGTGCCAGCAGCCTTTGGGCCTCTAGCGGCTATGCCTACGAGCAGTACTTC. Translation: CASSLWASSGYAYEQYF. The chain uses TRBV11-2 and TRBJ2-7; TRBD2 matches 7 bases. Germline assignment: CDR1 SGHAT and CDR2 FQNNGV. The CDR3 extends over 17 amino acids. J gave up 2 bases and V 5 bases, and 15 bases lay outside the gene matches. The full variable domain, with the rest looked up from reference TRBV11-2 and TRBJ2-7, is EAGVAQSPRYKIIEKRQSVAFWCNPISGHATLYWYQQILGQGPKLLIQFQNNGVVDDSQLPKDRFSAERLKGVDSTLKIQPAKLEDSAVYLCASSLWASSGYAYEQYFGPGTRLTVT.

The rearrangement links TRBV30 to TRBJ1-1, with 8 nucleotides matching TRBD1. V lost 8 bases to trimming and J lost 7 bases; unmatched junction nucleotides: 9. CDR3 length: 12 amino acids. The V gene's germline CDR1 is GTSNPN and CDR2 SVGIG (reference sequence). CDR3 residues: CAHKDRADEAFF. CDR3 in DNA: TGTGCCCACAAGGACAGGGCGGATGAAGCTTTCTTT.

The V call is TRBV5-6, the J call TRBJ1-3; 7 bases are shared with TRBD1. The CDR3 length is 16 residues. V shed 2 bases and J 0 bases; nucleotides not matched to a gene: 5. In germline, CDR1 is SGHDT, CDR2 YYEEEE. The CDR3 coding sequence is TGTGCCAGCAGCTTTACAGGGGCGAGCTCTGGAAACACCATATATTTT. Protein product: CASSFTGASSGNTIYF.

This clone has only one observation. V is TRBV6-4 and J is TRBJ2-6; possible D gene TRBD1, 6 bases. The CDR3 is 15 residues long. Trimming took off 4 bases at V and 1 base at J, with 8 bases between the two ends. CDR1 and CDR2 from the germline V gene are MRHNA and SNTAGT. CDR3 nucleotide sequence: TGTGCCAGCAGTGCCGGGACATCTGGGGCCAACGTCCTGACTTTC. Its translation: CASSAGTSGANVLTF.

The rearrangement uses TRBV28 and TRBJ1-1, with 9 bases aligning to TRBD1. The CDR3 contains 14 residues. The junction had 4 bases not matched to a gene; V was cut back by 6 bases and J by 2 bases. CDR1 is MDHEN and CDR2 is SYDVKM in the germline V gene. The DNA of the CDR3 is TGTGCCAGCAGAAAGGGACAGGGTAACACTGAAGCTTTCTTT. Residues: CASRKGQGNTEAFF.

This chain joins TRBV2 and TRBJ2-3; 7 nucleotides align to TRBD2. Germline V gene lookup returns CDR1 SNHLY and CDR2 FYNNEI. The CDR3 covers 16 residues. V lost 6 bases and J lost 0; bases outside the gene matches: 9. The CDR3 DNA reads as TGTGCCAGCAGGGCGGAGGGTAGCGGGAGCACAGATACGCAGTATTTT. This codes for CASRAEGSGSTDTQYF.

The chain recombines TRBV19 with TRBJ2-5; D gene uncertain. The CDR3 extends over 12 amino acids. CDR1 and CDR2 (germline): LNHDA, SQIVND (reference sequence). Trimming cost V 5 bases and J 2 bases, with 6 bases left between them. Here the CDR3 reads CASSQYQETQYF. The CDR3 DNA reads TGTGCCAGTAGTCAGTATCAAGAGACCCAGTACTTC.

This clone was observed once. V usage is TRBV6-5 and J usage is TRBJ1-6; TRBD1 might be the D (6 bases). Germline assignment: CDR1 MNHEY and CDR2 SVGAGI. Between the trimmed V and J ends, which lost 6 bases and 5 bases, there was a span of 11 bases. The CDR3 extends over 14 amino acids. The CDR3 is CASSTGPHNSPLHF. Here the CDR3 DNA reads TGTGCCAGCAGCACAGGGCCGCATAATTCACCCCTCCACTTT.

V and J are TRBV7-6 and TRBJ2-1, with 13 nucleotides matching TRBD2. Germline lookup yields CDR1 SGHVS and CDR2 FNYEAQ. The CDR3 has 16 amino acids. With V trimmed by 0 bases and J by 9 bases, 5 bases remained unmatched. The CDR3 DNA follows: TGTGCCAGCAGCTTAGCGGGGACTAGCGGGGACAGTGAGCAGTTCTTC. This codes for CASSLAGTSGDSEQFF.